This T cell receptor beta chain was identified in a study of CXCR3-negative and CXCR3-positive naive CD8 T cells. Overall study: A total of 150 million or so TRB reads was generated, with about 1.5 +/- 0.3 million per library. Points from the study as a whole: CXCR3-negative naive cells had less hydrophobic TRB CDR3s than did CXCR3-positive naive cells. Naive subsets did not differ in surface CD5, and TRB CDR3 properties served to infer TCR strength.

CD8+ T cell subsets were each sorted in triplicate, a few hundred thousand cells apiece. CD45RO-CCR7+CD27+CD95- defined naive CD8+ T cells. This CDR3 contains 17 residues. Per germline, CDR1 SEHNR and CDR2 FQNEAQ (reference sequence). As for this clonotype: What it recognizes is unknown.

UMI-tagged TRB cDNA libraries were built via 5' RACE. TCRdb reprocessed the 5' RACE reads and reports one entry per CDR3 protein, with no DNA. With around 65,000 distinct CDR3 sequences in the sample, the ten largest clones hold about 0.68%. The receptor was derived from a human donor in good health. Some clones in this sample may be carry-over from other donors' samples. What was sequenced was naive CXCR3+ CD8+ T cells from blood. Subset indicated: CD45RO-CCR7+CD27+CD95- naive CD8+ T cells expressing CXCR3 (TNR3+). The chain is built from TRBV7-9 and TRBJ2-3; TCRdb's D gene call, TRBD2, goes unchecked for lack of DNA. The CDR3 here is CASRARGTSGDADTQYF.